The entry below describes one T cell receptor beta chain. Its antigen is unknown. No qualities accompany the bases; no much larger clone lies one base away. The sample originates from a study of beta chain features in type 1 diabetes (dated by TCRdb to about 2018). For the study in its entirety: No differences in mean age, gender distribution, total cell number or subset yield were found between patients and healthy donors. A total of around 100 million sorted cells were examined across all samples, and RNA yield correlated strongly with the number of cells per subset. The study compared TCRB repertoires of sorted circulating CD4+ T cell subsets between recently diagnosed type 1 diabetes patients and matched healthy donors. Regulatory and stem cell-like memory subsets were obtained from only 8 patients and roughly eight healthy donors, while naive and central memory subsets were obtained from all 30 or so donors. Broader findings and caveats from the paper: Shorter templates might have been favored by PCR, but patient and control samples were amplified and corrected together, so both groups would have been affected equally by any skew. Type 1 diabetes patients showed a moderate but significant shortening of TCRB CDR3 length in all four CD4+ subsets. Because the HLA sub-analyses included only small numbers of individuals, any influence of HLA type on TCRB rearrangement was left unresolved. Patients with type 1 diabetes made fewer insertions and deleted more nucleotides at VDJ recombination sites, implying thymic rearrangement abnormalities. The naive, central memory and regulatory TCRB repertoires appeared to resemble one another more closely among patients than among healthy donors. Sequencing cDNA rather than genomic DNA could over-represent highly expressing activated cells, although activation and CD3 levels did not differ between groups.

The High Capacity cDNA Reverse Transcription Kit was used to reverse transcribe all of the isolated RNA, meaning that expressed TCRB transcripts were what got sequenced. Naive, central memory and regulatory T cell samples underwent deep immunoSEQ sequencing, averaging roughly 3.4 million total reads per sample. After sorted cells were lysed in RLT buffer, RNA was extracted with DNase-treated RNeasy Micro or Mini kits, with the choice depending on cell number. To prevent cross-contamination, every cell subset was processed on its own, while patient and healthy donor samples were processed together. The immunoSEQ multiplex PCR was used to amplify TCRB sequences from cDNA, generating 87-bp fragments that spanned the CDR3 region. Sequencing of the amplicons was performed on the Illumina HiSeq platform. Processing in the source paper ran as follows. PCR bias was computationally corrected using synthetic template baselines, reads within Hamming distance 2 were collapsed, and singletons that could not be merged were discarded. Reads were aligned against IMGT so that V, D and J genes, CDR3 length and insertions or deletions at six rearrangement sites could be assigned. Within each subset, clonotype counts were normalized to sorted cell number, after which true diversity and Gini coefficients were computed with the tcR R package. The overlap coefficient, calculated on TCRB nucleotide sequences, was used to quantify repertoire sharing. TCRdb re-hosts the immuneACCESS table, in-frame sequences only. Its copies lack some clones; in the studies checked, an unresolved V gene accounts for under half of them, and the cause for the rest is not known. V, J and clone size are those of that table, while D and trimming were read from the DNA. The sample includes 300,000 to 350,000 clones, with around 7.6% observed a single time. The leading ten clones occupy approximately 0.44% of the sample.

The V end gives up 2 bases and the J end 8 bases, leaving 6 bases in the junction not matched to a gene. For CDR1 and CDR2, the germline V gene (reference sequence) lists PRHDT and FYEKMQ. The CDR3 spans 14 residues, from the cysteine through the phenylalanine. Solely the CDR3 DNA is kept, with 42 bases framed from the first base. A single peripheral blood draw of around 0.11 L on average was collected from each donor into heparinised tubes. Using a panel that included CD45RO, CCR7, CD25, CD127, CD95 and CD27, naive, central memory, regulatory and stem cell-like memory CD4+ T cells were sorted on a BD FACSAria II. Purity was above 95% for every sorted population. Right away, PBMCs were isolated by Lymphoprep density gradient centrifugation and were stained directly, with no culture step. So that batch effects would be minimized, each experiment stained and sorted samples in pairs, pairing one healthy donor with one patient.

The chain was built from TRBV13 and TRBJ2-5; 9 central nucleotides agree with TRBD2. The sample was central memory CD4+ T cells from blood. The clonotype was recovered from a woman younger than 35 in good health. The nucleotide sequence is TGTGCCAGCAGCTTAAGACAGCGGGAGGTCACCCAGTACTTC. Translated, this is CASSLRQREVTQYF.